The entry that follows covers one T cell receptor beta chain sequence. These data belong to a study of blood T cell repertoires in COVID-19. On the study more broadly: PBMCs, B-cell-depleted T cells, or T cells were the source of the cDNA or gDNA that made up the material.

Germline lookup yields CDR1 GTSNPN and CDR2 SVGIG (reference sequence). This CDR3 is built from 15 residues. V was pared by 5 bases and J by 4 bases, with 10 bases of the junction left unmatched. Clones were sequenced by immunoSEQ multiplex PCR, and TCRdb holds only the in-frame ones, with some missing. In the table there are more than 140,000 clones, roughly 88% of which are singletons. The chain uses TRBV30 and TRBJ1-5; 8 nucleotides align to TRBD1. This TCR was sampled from a woman aged 45 to 65 in a cohort sampled during active or convalescent COVID-19. Input material: peripheral blood. The CDR3 nucleotides read TGTGCCTGGGATCTAGGCACAGGGGGAAATCAGCCCCAGCATTTT. Its protein is CAWDLGTGGNQPQHF. Full variable domain (rest looked up from reference TRBV30 and TRBJ1-5): SQTIHQWPATLVQPVGSPLSLECTVEGTSNPNLYWYRQAAGRGLQLLFYSVGIGQISSEVPQNLSASRPQDRQFILSSKKLLLSDSGFYLCAWDLGTGGNQPQHFGDGTRLSIL.